Shown below are 18 T cell receptor beta chains from a single sample sequenced in a study of OX40 agonist ivuxolimab in advanced cancers. TCRdb's copy holds only in-frame clones and misses some; the assay was immunoSEQ multiplex PCR. Of fewer than 85,000 clones in the sample, around 92% are singletons; the top ten hold approximately 0.5%. Sequencing was performed on CD4+ or CD8+ T cells sorted from blood, taken in a trial of the OX40 agonist ivuxolimab. The receptor source for this set is an adult with an advanced solid tumor such as melanoma, head and neck, liver or kidney cancer.

This chain joins TRBV11-2 and TRBJ2-2, with D perhaps TRBD2 (5 bases). V shed 5 bases and J shed 6 bases, with 13 bases lying between them. Germline V gives CDR1 SGHAT, CDR2 FQNNGV. The CDR3 totals 14 residues. The CDR3 sequence: CASSATTRAGELFF. CDR3 DNA: TGTGCCAGCAGCGCGACCACTAGAGCCGGGGAGCTGTTTTTT.

The V call is TRBV19, the J call TRBJ1-4, with 7 nucleotides matching TRBD1. The length of the CDR3 is 15 residues. The junction had 7 bases not matched to a gene; V was cut back by 1 base and J by 8 bases. Germline lookup yields CDR1 LNHDA and CDR2 SQIVND (reference sequence). The CDR3 is CASSIGGGAREKLFF. CDR3 sequence (DNA): TGTGCCAGTAGTATAGGAGGGGGCGCGAGGGAAAAACTGTTTTTT.

This chain uses TRBV11-2 with TRBJ2-2; D gene unclear. CDR1 and CDR2 (germline): SGHAT, FQNNGV. The CDR3 loop spans 16 amino acids. V was pared by 4 bases and J by 5 bases, with 17 bases between. In DNA, the CDR3 is TGTGCCAGCAGCTCGATAAAAGGCGGTTATACCGGGGAGCTGTTTTTT. This translates into CASSSIKGGYTGELFF.

This chain uses TRBV7-3 with TRBJ1-2; D possibly corresponds to TRBD1 (5 bases). The V gene lost 0 bases and the J gene lost 8 bases, with 16 bases spanning the gap. Germline values: CDR1 SGHTA, CDR2 FQGTGA. The CDR3 totals 15 residues. DNA of the CDR3: TGTGCCAGCAGCTTAACAGGGACGGCTCGTTCAGGCTACACCTTC. It is translated as CASSLTGTARSGYTF.

This rearrangement joins TRBV15 to TRBJ1-1; a possible D gene is TRBD1 (6 bases). The V end lost 2 bases, the J end lost 5 bases, and 12 bases lay between the germline ends. The length of the CDR3 is 14 residues. Germline CDR1 LNHNV, CDR2 YYDKDF (reference sequence). The CDR3 loop reads CATSRIRGRTEAFF. The CDR3 bases are TGTGCCACCAGCAGAATCCGGGGGCGGACTGAAGCTTTCTTT.

The V and J genes are TRBV18 and TRBJ2-3; the match to TRBD2 covers 14 bases. CDR3 length equals 16 residues. Germline V gene lookup returns CDR1 KGHSH and CDR2 LQKENI. Losses at the gene ends were 6 bases for V and 2 bases for J; bases not matched to a gene: 4. This chain's CDR3 is CASSLGLAGVTDTQYF. DNA of the CDR3: TGTGCCAGCTCCCTGGGACTAGCGGGAGTCACAGATACGCAGTATTTT. Looking up the rest from reference TRBV18 and TRBJ2-3 gives the full variable domain: NAGVMQNPRHLVRRRGQEARLRCSPMKGHSHVYWYRQLPEEGLKFMVYLQKENIIDESGMPKERFSAEFPKEGPSILRIQQVVRGDSAAYFCASSLGLAGVTDTQYFGPGTRLTVL.

The V gene is TRBV11-2, the J gene TRBJ2-7; no definite D call. The length of the CDR3 is 14 residues. V was pared by 0 bases and J by 4 bases, with 10 bases between. CDR1 SGHAT and CDR2 FQNNGV come from the germline V gene. Written as DNA, the CDR3 is TGTGCCAGCAGCTTAGATTTGGTTGGGTACGAGCAGTACTTC. As protein: CASSLDLVGYEQYF.

This chain uses TRBV5-1 with TRBJ2-5, with D perhaps TRBD2 (6 bases). The CDR3 covers 13 residues. Trimming removed 4 bases at V and 7 bases at J, with 14 bases between. Germline values: CDR1 SGHRS, CDR2 YFSETQ. Here the CDR3 reads CASSKGLPGTQYF. The CDR3 DNA sequence: TGCGCCAGCAGCAAGGGACTCCCCGGGACCCAGTACTTC.

This clone was seen a single time. CDR3 DNA: TGTGCCACCAGCAGAGATCGTGTGGGCGGTGGGGTTACCCAGTACTTC. This translates into CATSRDRVGGGVTQYF. The chain links TRBV15 to TRBJ2-5; D not resolved. Per germline, CDR1 LNHNV and CDR2 YYDKDF (reference sequence). The CDR3 totals 16 residues. With 0 bases removed from V and 8 bases from J, the gap between germline ends came to 19 bases. Looking up the rest from reference TRBV15 and TRBJ2-5 gives the full variable domain: DAMVIQNPRYQVTQFGKPVTLSCSQTLNHNVMYWYQQKSSQAPKLLFHYYDKDFNNEADTPDNFQSRRPNTSFCFLDIRSPGLGDTAMYLCATSRDRVGGGVTQYFGPGTRLLVL.

This chain links TRBV7-2 with TRBJ2-6; D remains ambiguous. This CDR3 region has 16 residues. Germline-derived CDR1 and CDR2 are SGHTA and FQGNSA. V lost 1 base to trimming and J lost 0 bases, with 7 bases between them. CDR3 in DNA: TGTGCCAGCAGCTTAGTATCGCGCTCTGGGGCCAACGTCCTGACTTTC. Translated, it gives CASSLVSRSGANVLTF.

The J gene is TRBJ1-2, the V gene TRBV7-2; D uncertain. CDR1 and CDR2 (germline): SGHTA, FQGNSA. CDR3 size: 18 residues. Trimming took 1 base from V and 9 from J, leaving 27 bases between them. In nucleotides, the CDR3 is TGTGCCAGCAGCTTAGGGACTCTTAGTACGTGGGGAGGGAATCGCTACACCTTC. Translation: CASSLGTLSTWGGNRYTF.

This chain uses TRBV30 with TRBJ2-7; 8 bases agree with TRBD2. The ends lost 5 bases at V and 2 bases at J; junction bases unmatched: 14. There are 16 residues in the CDR3. Looked up from germline, CDR1 is GTSNPN and CDR2 is SVGIG (reference sequence). This chain's CDR3 is CAWAPGFFSGAYEQYF. The CDR3 DNA reads TGTGCCTGGGCCCCCGGGTTCTTTAGCGGGGCCTACGAGCAGTACTTC.

This clone was found once. The V and J genes are TRBV19 and TRBJ2-1; the match to TRBD2 covers 11 bases. CDR3 size: 17 residues. V trimming: 5 bases; J trimming: 3 bases; junction bases outside the gene matches: 9. The V gene's germline CDR1 is LNHDA and CDR2 SQIVND (reference sequence). The DNA of the CDR3 is TGTGCCAGTAGTGCCGCCCGACTAGCGGGACGCTACAATGAGCAGTTCTTC. Encoded protein: CASSAARLAGRYNEQFF. Full variable domain (remainder filled in from reference TRBV19 and TRBJ2-1): DGGITQSPKYLFRKEGQNVTLSCEQNLNHDAMYWYRQDPGQGLRLIYYSQIVNDFQKGDIAEGYSVSREKKESFPLTVTSAQKNPTAFYLCASSAARLAGRYNEQFFGPGTRLTVL.

This chain links TRBV2 with TRBJ2-7, with 10 bases that match TRBD2. Germline V gene sequence: CDR1 SNHLY, CDR2 FYNNEI. This CDR3 is built from 14 residues. V lost 4 bases, J lost 3 bases, and 3 bases stayed unmatched. CDR3 amino acids: CASSAIAGGYEQYF. The CDR3 DNA sequence: TGTGCCAGCAGTGCCATAGCGGGGGGCTACGAGCAGTACTTC.

The rearrangement joins TRBV18 to TRBJ2-1; perhaps TRBD2 as D (6 bases). The germline gives CDR1 KGHSH, CDR2 LQKENI. Trimming removed 3 bases at V and 8 bases at J, with 11 bases between. This CDR3 has 13 residues. CDR3 sequence reads: CASSPLAAHEQFF. CDR3 DNA sequence: TGTGCCAGCTCACCTTTAGCGGCGCATGAGCAGTTCTTC.

The rearrangement uses TRBV27 and TRBJ1-5; D unclear. This CDR3 contains 14 residues. The germline CDR1 and CDR2 sequences are MNHEY and SMNVEV (reference sequence). V lost 3 bases and J lost 2, with 8 bases in between. CDR3 protein: CASSLRQGNQPQHF. CDR3 bases: TGTGCCAGCAGTTTGCGGCAGGGCAATCAGCCCCAGCATTTT.

The V gene is TRBV11-3, the J gene TRBJ1-1, with D unclear. The V end lost 4 bases, the J end lost 5 bases, and 11 bases lay between the germline ends. The CDR3 contains 13 residues. Germline CDR1 SGHNT, CDR2 YENEEA. The DNA for the CDR3 is TGTGCCAGCAGCTCAAACCTCGGGACTGAAGCTTTCTTT. Its protein product is CASSSNLGTEAFF.

The genes are TRBV15 and TRBJ1-4; D ambiguous. V lost 0 bases and J 5 bases, leaving 10 bases between the germline ends. Germline CDR1 reads LNHNV; CDR2 reads YYDKDF (reference sequence). This CDR3 comprises 15 residues. The CDR3 reads CATSRDVAENEKLFF. The CDR3 DNA reads as TGTGCCACCAGCAGAGATGTGGCAGAGAATGAAAAACTGTTTTTT.